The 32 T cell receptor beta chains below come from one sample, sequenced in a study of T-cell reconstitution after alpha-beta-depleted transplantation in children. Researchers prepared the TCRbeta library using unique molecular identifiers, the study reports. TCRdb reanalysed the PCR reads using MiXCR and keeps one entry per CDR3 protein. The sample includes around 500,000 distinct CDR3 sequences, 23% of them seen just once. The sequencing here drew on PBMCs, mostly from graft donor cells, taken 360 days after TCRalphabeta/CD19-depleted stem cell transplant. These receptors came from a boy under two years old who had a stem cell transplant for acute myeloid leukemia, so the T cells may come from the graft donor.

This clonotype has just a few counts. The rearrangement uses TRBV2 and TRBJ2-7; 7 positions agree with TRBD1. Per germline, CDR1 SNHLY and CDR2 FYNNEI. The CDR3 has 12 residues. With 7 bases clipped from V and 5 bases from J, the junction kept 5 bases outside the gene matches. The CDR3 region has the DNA TGTGCCAGCACGGACAGGTGGGACGAGCAGTACTTC. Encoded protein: CASTDRWDEQYF. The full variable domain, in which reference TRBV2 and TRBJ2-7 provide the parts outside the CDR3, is EPEVTQTPSHQVTQMGQEVILRCVPISNHLYFYWYRQILGQKVEFLVSFYNNEISEKSEIFDDQFSVERPDGSNFTLKIRSTKLEDSAMYFCASTDRWDEQYFGPGTRLTVT.

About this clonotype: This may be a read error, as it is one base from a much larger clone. CDR3 amino acids: CTSSPGVGGPRNTGELFF. CDR3 DNA: TGTACCAGCAGTCCAGGGGTGGGGGGGCCCCGGAACACCGGGGAGCTGTTTTTT. The rearrangement joins TRBV3-1 to TRBJ2-2; D possibly corresponds to TRBD2 (7 bases). The CDR3 runs to 18 residues. The germline gives CDR1 LGHDT, CDR2 YNNKEL (reference sequence).

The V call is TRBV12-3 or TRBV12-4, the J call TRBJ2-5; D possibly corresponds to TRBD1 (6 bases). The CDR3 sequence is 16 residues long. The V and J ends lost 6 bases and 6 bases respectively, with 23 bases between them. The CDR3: CASSPQTGQTVKTQYF. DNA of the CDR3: TGTGCCAGCAGCCCCCAGACAGGCCAAACGGTAAAGACCCAGTACTTC.

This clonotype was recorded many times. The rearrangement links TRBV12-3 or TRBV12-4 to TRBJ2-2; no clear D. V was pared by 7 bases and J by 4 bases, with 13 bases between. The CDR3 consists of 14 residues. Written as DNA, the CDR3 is TGTGCCAGCACTGACATCTCGGGCACCGGGGAGCTGTTTTTT. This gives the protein CASTDISGTGELFF.

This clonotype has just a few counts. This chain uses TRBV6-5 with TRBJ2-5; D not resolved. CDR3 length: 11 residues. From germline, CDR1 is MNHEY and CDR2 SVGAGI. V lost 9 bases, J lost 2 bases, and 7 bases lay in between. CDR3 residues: CASGVQETQYF. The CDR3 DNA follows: TGTGCCAGTGGGGTACAAGAGACCCAGTACTTC.

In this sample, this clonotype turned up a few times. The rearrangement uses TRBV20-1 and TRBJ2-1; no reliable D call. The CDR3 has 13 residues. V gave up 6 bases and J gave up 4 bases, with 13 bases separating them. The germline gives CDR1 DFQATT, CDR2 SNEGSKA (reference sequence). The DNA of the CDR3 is TGCAGTGCCACATATGCCTCTTACAATGAGCAGTTCTTC. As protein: CSATYASYNEQFF.

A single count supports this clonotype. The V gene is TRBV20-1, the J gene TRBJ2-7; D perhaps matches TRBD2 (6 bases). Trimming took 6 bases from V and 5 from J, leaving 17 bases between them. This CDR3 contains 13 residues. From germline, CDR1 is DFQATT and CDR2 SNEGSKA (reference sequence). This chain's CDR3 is CSASPGLRDEQYV. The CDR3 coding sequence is TGCAGTGCATCCCCGGGACTCCGAGACGAGCAGTACGTC.

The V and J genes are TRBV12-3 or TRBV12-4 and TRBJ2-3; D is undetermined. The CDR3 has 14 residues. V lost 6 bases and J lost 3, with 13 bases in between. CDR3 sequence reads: CASSLMSGTDTQYF. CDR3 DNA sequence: TGTGCCAGCAGCCTTATGAGTGGGACAGATACGCAGTATTTT.

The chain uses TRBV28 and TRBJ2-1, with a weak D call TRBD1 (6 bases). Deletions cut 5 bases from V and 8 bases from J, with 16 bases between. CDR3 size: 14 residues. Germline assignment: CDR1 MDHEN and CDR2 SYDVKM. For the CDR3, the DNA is TGTGCCAGCAGTCAACTACAGGGTGTGGATGAGCAGTTCTTC. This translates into CASSQLQGVDEQFF. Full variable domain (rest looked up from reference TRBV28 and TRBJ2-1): DVKVTQSSRYLVKRTGEKVFLECVQDMDHENMFWYRQDPGLGLRLIYFSYDVKMKEKGDIPEGYSVSREKKERFSLILESASTNQTSMYLCASSQLQGVDEQFFGPGTRLTVL.

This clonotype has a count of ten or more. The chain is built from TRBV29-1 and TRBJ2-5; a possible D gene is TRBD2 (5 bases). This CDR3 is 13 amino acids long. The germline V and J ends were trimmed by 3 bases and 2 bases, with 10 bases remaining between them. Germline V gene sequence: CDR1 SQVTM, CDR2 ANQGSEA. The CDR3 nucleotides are TGCAGCGTTGACGGACTGGATCAAGAGACCCAGTACTTC. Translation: CSVDGLDQETQYF.

The CDR3 DNA reads TGTGCCAGCAGCCCGAGAAGACAGGGAGGGGAGCTGTTTTTT. Its translation: CASSPRRQGGELFF. The rearrangement uses TRBV5-4 and TRBJ2-2; the match to TRBD1 covers 7 bases. This CDR3 comprises 14 residues. The germline CDR1 and CDR2 sequences are SGHNT and YYREEE (reference sequence). V lost 4 bases, J lost 8 bases, and 8 bases stayed unmatched.

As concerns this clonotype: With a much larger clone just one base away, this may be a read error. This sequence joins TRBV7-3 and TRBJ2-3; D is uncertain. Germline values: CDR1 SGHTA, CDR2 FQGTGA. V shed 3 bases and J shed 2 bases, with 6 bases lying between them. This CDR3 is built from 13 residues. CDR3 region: CASSFQATDTQYF. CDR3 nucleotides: TGTGCCAGCAGCTTTCAGGCCACAGATACGCAGTATTTT. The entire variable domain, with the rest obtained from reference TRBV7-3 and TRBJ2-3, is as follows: GAGVSQTPSNKVTEKGKYVELRCDPISGHTALYWYRQSLGQGPEFLIYFQGTGAADDSGLPNDRFFAVRPEGSVSTLKIQRTERGDSAVYLCASSFQATDTQYFGPGTRLTVL.

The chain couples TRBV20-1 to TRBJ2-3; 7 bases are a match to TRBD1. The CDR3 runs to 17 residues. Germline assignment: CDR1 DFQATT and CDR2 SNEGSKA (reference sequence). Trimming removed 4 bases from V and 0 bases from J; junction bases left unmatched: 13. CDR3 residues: CSATPPKTGSSTDTQYF. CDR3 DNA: TGCAGTGCTACCCCGCCCAAGACAGGGTCTAGCACAGATACGCAGTATTTT.

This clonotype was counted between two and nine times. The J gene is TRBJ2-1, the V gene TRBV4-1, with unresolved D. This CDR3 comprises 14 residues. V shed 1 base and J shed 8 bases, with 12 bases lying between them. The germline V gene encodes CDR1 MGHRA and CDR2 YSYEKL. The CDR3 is CASSQGVLSYEQFF. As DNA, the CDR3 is TGCGCCAGCAGCCAAGGGGTACTAAGCTATGAGCAGTTCTTC.

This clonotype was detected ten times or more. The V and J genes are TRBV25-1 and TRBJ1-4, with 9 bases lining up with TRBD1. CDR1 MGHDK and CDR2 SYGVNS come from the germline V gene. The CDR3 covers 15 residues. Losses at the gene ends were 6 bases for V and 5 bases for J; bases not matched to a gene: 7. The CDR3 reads CASRPNRGLNEKLFF. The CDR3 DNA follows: TGTGCCAGCAGACCCAACAGGGGGCTAAATGAAAAACTGTTTTTT. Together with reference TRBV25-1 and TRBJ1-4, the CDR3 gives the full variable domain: EADIYQTPRYLVIGTGKKITLECSQTMGHDKMYWYQQDPGMELHLIHYSYGVNSTEKGDLSSESTVSRIRTEHFPLTLESARPSHTSQYLCASRPNRGLNEKLFFGSGTQLSVL.

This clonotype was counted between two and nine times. The CDR3 region is CASSSSAGEQFF. The CDR3 nucleotides read TGTGCCAGCAGCTCTTCAGCCGGTGAGCAGTTCTTC. V and J are TRBV7-7 and TRBJ2-1; D is unresolved. CDR3 size: 12 residues. CDR1 and CDR2 (germline): SSHAT, FNYEAQ (reference sequence). V gave up 4 bases and J gave up 9 bases, with 10 bases separating them.

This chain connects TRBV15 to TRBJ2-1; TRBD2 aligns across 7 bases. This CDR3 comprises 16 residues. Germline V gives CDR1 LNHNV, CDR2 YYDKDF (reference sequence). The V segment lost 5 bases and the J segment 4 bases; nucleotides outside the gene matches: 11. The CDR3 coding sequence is TGTGCCACCAGCGGCCTTACGGGGGGAGATTACAATGAGCAGTTCTTC. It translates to CATSGLTGGDYNEQFF.

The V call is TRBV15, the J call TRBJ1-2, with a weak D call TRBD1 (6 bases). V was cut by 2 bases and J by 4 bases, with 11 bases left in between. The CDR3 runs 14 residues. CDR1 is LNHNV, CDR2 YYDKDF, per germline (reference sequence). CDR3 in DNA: TGTGCCACCAGCAGAAGCAGGGGTCCCTATGGCTACACCTTC. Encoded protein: CATSRSRGPYGYTF.

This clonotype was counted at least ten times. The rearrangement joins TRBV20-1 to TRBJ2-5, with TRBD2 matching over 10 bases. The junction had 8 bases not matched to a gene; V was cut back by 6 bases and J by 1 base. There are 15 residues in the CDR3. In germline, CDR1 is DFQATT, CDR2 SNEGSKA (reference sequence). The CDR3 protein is CSAASGGGIQETQYF. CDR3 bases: TGCAGTGCGGCTAGCGGGGGCGGCATCCAAGAGACCCAGTACTTC.

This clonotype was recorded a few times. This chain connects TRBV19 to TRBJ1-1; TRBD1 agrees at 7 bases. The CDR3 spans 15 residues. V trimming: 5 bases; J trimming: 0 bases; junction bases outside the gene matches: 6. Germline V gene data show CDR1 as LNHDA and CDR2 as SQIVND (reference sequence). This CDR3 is CASSSPGTVNTEAFF. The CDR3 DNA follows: TGTGCCAGTAGTTCACCCGGGACAGTGAACACTGAAGCTTTCTTT.

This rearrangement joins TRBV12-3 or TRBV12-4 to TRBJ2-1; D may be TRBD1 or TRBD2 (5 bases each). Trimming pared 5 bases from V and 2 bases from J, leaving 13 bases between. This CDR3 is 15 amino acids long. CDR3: CASSPRGRAYNEQFF. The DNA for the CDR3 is TGTGCCAGCAGTCCCCGGGGCCGGGCCTACAATGAGCAGTTCTTC.

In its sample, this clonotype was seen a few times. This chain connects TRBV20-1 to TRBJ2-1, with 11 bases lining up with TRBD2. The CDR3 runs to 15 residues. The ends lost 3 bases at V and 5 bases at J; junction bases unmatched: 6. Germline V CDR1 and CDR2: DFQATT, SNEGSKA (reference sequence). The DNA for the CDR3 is TGCAGTGCTAGTCGGGGACTAGCGGTCGACAATGAGCAGTTCTTC. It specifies CSASRGLAVDNEQFF.

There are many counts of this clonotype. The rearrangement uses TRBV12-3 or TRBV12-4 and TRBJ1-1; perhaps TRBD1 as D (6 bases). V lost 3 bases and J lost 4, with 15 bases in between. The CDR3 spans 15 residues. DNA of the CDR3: TGTGCCAGCAGTTTCGGTCGGGGGCAGGGCACTGAAGCTTTCTTT. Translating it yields CASSFGRGQGTEAFF.

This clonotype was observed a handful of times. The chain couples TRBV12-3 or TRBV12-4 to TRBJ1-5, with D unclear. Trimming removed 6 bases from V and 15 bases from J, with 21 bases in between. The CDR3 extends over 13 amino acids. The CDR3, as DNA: TGTGCCAGCAGCCTAGGGTTGGGGAGAAAGTTGCATTTT. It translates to CASSLGLGRKLHF.

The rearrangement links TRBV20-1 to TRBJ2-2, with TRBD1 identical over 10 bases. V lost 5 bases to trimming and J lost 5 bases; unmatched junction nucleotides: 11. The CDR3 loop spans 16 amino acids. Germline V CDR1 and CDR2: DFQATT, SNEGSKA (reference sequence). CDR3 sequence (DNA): TGCAGTGCTGCGAACCGGGACAGGGGACCTACCGGGGAGCTGTTTTTT. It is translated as CSAANRDRGPTGELFF.

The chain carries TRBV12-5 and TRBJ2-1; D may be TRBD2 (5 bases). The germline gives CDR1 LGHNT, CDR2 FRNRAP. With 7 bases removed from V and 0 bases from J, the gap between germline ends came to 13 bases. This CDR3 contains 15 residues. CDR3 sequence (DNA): TGTGCTAGTGATGTTGGTGGGAGCTCCTACAATGAGCAGTTCTTC. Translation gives CASDVGGSSYNEQFF.

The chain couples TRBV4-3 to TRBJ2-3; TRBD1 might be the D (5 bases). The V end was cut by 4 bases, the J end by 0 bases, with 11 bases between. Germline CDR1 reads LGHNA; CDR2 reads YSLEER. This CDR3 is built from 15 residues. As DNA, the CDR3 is TGCGCCAGCAGCCGCGGCAGGGCAAGCACAGATACGCAGTATTTT. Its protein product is CASSRGRASTDTQYF.

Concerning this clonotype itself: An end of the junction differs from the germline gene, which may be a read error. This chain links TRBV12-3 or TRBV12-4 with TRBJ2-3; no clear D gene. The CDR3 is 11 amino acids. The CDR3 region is CASMKVSFAIF. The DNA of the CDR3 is TGTGCCAGCATGAAGGTATCTTTCGCCATTTTT.

CDR3 sequence reads: CASSWPSGGRNEQFF. For the CDR3, the DNA is TGTGCCAGCAGTTGGCCTAGCGGGGGGCGCAATGAGCAGTTCTTC. The rearrangement uses TRBV2 and TRBJ2-1; 11 bases are shared with TRBD2. In germline, CDR1 is SNHLY, CDR2 FYNNEI. The CDR3 spans 15 residues. J was trimmed by 6 bases and V by 5 bases; bases with no gene match: 6.

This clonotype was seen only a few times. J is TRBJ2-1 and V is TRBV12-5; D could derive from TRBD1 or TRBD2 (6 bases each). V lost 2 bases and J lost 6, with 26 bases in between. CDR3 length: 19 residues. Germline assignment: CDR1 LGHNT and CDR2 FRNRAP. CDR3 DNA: TGTGCTAGTGGTTTGCCCGGAGGGGGGTCCCCAAGGCAAGGCAATGAGCAGTTCTTC. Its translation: CASGLPGGGSPRQGNEQFF.

For the CDR3, the DNA is TGCAGTGCTCCCCGGGACAGGGGTGAGACTGAAGCTTTCTTT. Protein: CSAPRDRGETEAFF. The chain employs TRBV20-1 and TRBJ1-1, with TRBD1 matching 10 bases. The CDR3 length is 14 residues. Germline V gives CDR1 DFQATT, CDR2 SNEGSKA (reference sequence). Trimming at V came to 5 bases and at J to 5 bases, leaving 8 bases not matched to a gene.

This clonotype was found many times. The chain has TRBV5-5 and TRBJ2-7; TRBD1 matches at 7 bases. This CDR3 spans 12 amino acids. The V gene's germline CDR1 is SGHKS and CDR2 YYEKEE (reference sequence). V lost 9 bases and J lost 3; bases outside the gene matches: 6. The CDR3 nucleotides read TGTGCCAACTGGGACAGAATCTACGAGCAGTACGTC. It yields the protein CANWDRIYEQYV.